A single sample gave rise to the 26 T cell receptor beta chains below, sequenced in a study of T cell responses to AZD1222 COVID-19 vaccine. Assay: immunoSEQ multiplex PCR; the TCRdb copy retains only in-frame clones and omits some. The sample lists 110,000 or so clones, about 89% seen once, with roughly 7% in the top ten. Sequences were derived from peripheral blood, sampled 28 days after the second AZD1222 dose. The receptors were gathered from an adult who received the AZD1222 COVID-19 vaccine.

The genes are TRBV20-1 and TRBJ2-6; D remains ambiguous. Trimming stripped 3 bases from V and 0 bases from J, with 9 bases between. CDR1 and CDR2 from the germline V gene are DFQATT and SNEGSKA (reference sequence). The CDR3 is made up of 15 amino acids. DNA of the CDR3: TGCAGTGCTAGTCCCTTCGGCTCTGGGGCCAACGTCCTGACTTTC. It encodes CSASPFGSGANVLTF.

The CDR3 DNA reads TGCAGTGCGGTGAGGGTGAATGAGCAGTTCTTC. Its protein is CSAVRVNEQFF. This sequence joins TRBV20-1 and TRBJ2-1, with D tentatively TRBD2 (5 bases). The germline V and J ends were trimmed by 6 bases and 7 bases, with 10 bases remaining between them. CDR1 and CDR2 (germline): DFQATT, SNEGSKA (reference sequence). The CDR3 consists of 11 residues.

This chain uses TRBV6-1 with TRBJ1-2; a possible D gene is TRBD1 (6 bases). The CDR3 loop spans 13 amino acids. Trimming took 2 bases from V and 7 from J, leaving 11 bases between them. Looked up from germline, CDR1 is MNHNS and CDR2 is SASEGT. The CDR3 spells CASSEHRVGGYTF. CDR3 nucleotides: TGTGCCAGCAGTGAACACAGGGTGGGTGGCTACACCTTC.

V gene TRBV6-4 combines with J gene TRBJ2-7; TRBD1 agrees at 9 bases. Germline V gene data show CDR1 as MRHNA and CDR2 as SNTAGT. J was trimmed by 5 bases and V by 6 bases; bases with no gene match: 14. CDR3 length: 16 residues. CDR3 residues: CASREVSRDRVHEQYF. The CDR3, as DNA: TGTGCCAGCAGGGAAGTGTCCCGGGACAGGGTACACGAGCAGTACTTC.

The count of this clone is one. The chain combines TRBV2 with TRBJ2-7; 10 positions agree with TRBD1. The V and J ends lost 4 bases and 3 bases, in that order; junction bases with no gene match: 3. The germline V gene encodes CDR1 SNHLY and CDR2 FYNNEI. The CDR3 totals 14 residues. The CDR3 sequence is CASSAGQGRYEQYF. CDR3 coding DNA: TGTGCCAGCAGTGCGGGACAGGGGCGCTACGAGCAGTACTTC.

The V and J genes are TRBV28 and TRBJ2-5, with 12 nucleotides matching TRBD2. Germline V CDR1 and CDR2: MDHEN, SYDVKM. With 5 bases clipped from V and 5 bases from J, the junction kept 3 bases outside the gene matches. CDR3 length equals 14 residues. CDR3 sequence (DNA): TGTGCCAGCAGTCTAGCGGGAGGGCCCGAGACCCAGTACTTC. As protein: CASSLAGGPETQYF.

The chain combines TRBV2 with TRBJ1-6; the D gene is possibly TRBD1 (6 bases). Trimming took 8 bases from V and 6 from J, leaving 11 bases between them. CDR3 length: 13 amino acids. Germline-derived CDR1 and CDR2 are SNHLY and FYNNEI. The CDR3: CASLGTSNSPLHF. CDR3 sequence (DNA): TGTGCCAGCTTGGGGACAAGTAATTCACCCCTCCACTTT.

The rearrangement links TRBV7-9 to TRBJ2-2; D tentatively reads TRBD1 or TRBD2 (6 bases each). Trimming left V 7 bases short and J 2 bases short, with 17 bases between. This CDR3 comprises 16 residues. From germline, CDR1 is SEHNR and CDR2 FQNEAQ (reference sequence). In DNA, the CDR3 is TGTGCCAGCACTAAAATAGGAGGGACAAACACCGGGGAGCTGTTTTTT. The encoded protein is CASTKIGGTNTGELFF.

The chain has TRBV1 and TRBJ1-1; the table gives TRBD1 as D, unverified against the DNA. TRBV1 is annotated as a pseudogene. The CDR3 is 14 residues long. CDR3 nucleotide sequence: TGCACCAGCAGCCATGCGACAGCGAACACTGAAGCTTTCTTT. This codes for CTSSHATANTEAFF.

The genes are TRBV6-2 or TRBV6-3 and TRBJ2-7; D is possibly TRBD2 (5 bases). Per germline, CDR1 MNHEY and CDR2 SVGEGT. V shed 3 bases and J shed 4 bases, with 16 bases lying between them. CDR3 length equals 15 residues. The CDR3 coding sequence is TGTGCCAGCAGTTATTCAACGAGGGTCCCTTACGAGCAGTACTTC. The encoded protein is CASSYSTRVPYEQYF.

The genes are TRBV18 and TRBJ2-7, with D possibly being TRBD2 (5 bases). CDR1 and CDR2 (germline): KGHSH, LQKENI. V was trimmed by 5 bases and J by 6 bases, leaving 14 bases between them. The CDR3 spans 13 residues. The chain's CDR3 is CASSAYSGLEQYF. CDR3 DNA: TGTGCCAGCTCAGCTTACAGCGGCCTCGAGCAGTACTTC.

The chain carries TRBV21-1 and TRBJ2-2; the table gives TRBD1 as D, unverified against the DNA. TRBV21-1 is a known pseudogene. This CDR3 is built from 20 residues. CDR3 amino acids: CASSKVGIRGRASNTGELFF. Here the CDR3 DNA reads TGTGCCAGCAGCAAAGTCGGTATTAGGGGCAGGGCCTCGAACACCGGGGAGCTGTTTTTT.

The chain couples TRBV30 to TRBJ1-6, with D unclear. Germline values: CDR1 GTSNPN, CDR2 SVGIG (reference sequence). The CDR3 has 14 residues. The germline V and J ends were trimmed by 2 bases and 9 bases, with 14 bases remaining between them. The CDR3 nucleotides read TGTGCCTGGAGTCCCGACGGGGTCGGTTCACCCCTCCACTTT. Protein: CAWSPDGVGSPLHF.

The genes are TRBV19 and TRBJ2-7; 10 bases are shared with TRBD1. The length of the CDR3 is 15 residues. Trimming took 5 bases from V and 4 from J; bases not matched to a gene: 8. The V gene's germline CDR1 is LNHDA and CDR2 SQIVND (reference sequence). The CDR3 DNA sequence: TGTGCCAGTAGTCCCCGAGGGACAGGGGTTTACGAGCAGTACTTC. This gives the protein CASSPRGTGVYEQYF.

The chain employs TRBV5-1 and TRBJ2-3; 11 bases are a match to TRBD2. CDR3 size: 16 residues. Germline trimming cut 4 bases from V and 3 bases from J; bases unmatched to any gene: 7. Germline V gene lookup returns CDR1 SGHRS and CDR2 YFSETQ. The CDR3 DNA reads TGCGCCAGCAGCGGGACCTGGACTAGCGGGACAGATACGCAGTATTTT. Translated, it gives CASSGTWTSGTDTQYF.

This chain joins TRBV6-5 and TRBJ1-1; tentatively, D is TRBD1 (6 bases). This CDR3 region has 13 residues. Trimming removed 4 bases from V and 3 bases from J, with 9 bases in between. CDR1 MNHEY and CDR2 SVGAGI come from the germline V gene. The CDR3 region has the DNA TGTGCCAGCAGTTCCACAGGGTACACTGAAGCTTTCTTT. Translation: CASSSTGYTEAFF.

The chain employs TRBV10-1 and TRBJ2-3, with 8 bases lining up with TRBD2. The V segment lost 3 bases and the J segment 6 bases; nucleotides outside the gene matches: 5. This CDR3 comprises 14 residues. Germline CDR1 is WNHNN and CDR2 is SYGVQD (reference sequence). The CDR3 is CASSDREGLDTQYF. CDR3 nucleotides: TGCGCCAGCAGTGACCGGGAGGGCCTGGATACGCAGTATTTT.

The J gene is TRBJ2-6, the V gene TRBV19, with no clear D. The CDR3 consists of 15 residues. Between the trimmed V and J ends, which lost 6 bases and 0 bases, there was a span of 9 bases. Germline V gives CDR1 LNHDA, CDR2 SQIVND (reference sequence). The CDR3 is CASSDRASGANVLTF. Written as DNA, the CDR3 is TGTGCCAGTAGCGACCGGGCCTCTGGGGCCAACGTCCTGACTTTC.

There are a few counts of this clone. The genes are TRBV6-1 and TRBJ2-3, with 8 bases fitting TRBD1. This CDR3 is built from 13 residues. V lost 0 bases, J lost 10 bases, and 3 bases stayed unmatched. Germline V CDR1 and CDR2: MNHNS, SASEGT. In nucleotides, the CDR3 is TGTGCCAGCAGTGAAGCGCGGGACAGGTCGCAGTATTTT. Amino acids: CASSEARDRSQYF.

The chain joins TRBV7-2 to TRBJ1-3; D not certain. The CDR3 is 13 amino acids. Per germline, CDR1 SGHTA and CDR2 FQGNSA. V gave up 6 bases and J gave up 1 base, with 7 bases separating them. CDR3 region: CASSRLSGNTIYF. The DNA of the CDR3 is TGTGCCAGCAGTCGCCTGTCTGGAAACACCATATATTTT.

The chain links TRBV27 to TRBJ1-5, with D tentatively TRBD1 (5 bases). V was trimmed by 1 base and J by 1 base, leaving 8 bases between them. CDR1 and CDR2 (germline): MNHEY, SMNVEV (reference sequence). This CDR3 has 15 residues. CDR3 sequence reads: CASSLWGVSNQPQHF. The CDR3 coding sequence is TGTGCCAGCAGTTTATGGGGGGTCAGCAATCAGCCCCAGCATTTT.

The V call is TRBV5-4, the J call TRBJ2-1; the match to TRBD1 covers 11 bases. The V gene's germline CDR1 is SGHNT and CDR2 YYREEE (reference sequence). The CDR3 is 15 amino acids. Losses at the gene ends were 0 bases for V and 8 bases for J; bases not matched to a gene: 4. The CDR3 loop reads CASSLGGQGDDEQFF. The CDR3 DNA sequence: TGTGCCAGCAGCTTGGGGGGACAGGGGGATGATGAGCAGTTCTTC.

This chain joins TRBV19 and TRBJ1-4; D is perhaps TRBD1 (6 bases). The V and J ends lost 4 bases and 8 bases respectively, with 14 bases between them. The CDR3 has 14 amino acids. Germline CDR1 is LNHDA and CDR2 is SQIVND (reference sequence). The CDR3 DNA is TGTGCCAGTAGTAGCGGGGACATTTCAGAAAAACTGTTTTTT. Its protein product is CASSSGDISEKLFF.

The CDR3 region has the DNA TGTGCCAGCAGCCCCGCACCGACAGGGGGCTATGGCTACACCTTC. Its protein is CASSPAPTGGYGYTF. The chain employs TRBV7-2 and TRBJ1-2; TRBD1 aligns across 9 bases. The V and J ends lost 5 bases and 4 bases, in that order; junction bases with no gene match: 8. The germline gives CDR1 SGHTA, CDR2 FQGNSA. The CDR3 loop spans 15 amino acids.

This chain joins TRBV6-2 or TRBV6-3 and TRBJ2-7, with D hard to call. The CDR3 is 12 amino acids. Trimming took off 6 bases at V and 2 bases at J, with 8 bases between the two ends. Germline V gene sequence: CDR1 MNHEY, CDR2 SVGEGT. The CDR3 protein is CASSLWAYEQYF. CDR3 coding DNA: TGTGCCAGCAGCCTCTGGGCCTACGAGCAGTACTTC.

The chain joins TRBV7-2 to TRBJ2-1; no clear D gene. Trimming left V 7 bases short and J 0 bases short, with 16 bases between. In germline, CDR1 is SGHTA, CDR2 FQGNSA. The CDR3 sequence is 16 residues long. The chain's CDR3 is CASTVSPVSSYNEQFF. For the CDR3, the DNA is TGTGCCAGCACTGTCAGCCCAGTGAGCTCCTACAATGAGCAGTTCTTC.